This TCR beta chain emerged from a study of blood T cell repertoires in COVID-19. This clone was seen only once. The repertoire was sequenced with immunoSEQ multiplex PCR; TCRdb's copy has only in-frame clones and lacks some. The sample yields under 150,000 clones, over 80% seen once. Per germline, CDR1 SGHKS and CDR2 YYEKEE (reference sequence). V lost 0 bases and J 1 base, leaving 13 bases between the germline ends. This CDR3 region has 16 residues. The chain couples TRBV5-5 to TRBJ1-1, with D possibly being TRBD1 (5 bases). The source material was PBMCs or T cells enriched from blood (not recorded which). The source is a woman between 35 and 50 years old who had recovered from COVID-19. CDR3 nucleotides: TGTGCCAGCAGCTTGGGGCTGGGGCAGGCGAACACTGAAGCTTTCTTT. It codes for CASSLGLGQANTEAFF.